This T cell receptor (beta chain) was captured in a study of control samples from healthy donors and cancer patients (dated by TCRdb to between 2020 and 2021). Libraries were constructed by the immunoSEQ multiplex PCR assay. TCRdb stores this immuneACCESS table with in-frame sequences only. Part of the clones is absent; in the studies checked, under half of the shortfall reflects unresolved V genes, and no reason is known for the rest. Recorded for this sample are roughly 100,000 clones; around nine tenths of them occurred a single time. The ten top clones hold roughly 14% of the sample. A note on this clone: Its cognate antigen has yet to be identified. The input lacks base qualities; no much larger clone sits a single base away.

CDR1 and CDR2, per the germline V gene, are SGHTA and FQGTGA. Measured from the cysteine to the phenylalanine, the CDR3 is 14 residues long. Only CDR3 DNA remains: 42 bases, in frame from the first base. V is shortened by 5 bases, J by 10 bases, and the region joining them spans 18 bases. The rearranged chain carries TRBV7-3 and TRBJ2-1; D gene: possibly TRBD2, on 5 matching bases. The receptor comes from a man aged 25-45 years in good health. The sequenced material came from blood. CDR3 sequence: CASSPLVEGAEQFF. The DNA sequence is TGTGCCAGCAGCCCCCTCGTTGAGGGCGCGGAGCAGTTCTTC. Joined to the reference TRBV7-3 and TRBJ2-1 proteins, this CDR3 gives the full variable domain: GAGVSQTPSNKVTEKGKYVELRCDPISGHTALYWYRQSLGQGPEFLIYFQGTGAADDSGLPNDRFFAVRPEGSVSTLKIQRTERGDSAVYLCASSPLVEGAEQFFGPGTRLTVL.